The clone carrying this T cell receptor beta chain was detected ten times or more. Alpha and beta chains were covered, as first-strand cDNA relied on TRAV- and TRBV-specific primers. Over about 19 PCR cycles, TCRs were amplified from a constant-region primer and V-primer adapter. TCRdb used MiXCR to reprocess the reads, holding one entry per CDR3 protein. The table has approximately 90,000 distinct CDR3 sequences, 15% to 20% seen once. The sample originates from a study of low-dose radiotherapy and immunotherapy resistance in tumors. About the study: Intravenous ipilimumab 1 mg/kg every six weeks was given with nivolumab 240 mg every two weeks. On a schedule of every two weeks, intravenous cyclophosphamide at a dose of 200 mg/m2 was delivered one day before each radiation and immunotherapy administration.

The V gene end was trimmed by 5 bases and the J gene end by 1 base; junction bases not matched to a gene: 2. Germline assignment: CDR1 SGHTA and CDR2 FQGNSA. The length of the CDR3 is 13 residues. Time point: before trial treatment. The sequences come from PBMCs, collected before treatment. V and J are TRBV7-2 and TRBJ2-7; TRBD2 agrees at 7 bases. This sequence was found in a male donor with prostate cancer. The CDR3, as DNA: TGTGCCAGCAGCGTGGGGGGGTCCTACGAGCAGTACTTC. It encodes CASSVGGSYEQYF.